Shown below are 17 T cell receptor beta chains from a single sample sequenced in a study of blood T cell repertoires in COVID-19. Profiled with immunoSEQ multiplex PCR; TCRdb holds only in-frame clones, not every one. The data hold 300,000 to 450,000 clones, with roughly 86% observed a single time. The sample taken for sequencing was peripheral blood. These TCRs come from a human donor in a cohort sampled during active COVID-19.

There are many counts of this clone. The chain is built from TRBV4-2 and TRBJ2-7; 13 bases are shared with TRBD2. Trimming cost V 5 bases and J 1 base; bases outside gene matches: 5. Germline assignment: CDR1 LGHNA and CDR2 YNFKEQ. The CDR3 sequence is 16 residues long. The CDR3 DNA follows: TGTGCCAGCAGCGGAGGGACTAGCGGGGAGTCCTACGAGCAGTACTTC. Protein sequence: CASSGGTSGESYEQYF.

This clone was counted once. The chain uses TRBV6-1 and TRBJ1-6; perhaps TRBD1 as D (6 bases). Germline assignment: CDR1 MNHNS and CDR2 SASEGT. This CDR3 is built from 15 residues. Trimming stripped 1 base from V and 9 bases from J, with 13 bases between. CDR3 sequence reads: CASSEVGQGSSPLHF. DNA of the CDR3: TGTGCCAGCAGTGAAGTCGGCCAGGGGAGTTCACCCCTCCACTTT.

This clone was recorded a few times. The CDR3 reads CASSIREPGLREQFF. CDR3 DNA sequence: TGTGCCAGTAGTATTAGAGAGCCGGGACTCCGGGAGCAGTTCTTC. The rearrangement uses TRBV19 and TRBJ2-1, with a tentative D call TRBD2 (6 bases). The V gene's germline CDR1 is LNHDA and CDR2 SQIVND (reference sequence). The CDR3 loop spans 15 amino acids. Between the trimmed V and J ends, which lost 3 bases and 10 bases, there was a span of 19 bases.

The CDR3 region is CASSLGPGGDSPLHF. The DNA for the CDR3 is TGTGCCAGCAGCCTCGGGCCCGGGGGTGATTCACCCCTCCACTTT. The V call is TRBV9, the J call TRBJ1-6; a weak D match, TRBD1 (5 bases). The V gene's germline CDR1 is SGDLS and CDR2 YYNGEE. V lost 4 bases and J 8 bases, leaving 16 bases between the germline ends. This CDR3 comprises 15 residues.

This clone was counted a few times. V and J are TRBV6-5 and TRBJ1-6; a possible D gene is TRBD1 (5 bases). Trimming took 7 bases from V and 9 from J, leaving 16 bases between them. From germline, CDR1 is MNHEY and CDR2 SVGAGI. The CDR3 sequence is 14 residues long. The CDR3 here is CASKPGLAFSPLHF. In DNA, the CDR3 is TGTGCCAGCAAACCGGGACTAGCTTTTTCACCCCTCCACTTT.

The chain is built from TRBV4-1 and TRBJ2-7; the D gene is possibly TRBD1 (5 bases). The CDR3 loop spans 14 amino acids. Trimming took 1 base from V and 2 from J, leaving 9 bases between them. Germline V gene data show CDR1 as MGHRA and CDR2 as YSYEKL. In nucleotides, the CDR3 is TGCGCCAGCAGCCAAGTAAAAGGGGCCTACGAGCAGTACTTC. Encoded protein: CASSQVKGAYEQYF.

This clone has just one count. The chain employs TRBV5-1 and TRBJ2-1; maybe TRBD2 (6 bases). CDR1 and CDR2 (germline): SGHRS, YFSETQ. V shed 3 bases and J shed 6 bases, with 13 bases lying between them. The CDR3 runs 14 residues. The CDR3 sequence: CASSSDGGFNEQFF. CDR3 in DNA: TGCGCCAGCAGCTCGGATGGGGGGTTCAATGAGCAGTTCTTC.

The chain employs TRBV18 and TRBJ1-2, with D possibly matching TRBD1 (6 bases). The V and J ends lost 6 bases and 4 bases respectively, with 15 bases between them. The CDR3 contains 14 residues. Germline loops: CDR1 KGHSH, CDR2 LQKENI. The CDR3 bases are TGTGCCAGCTCGGCCAACAGGGACCTCTATGGCTACACCTTC. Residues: CASSANRDLYGYTF.

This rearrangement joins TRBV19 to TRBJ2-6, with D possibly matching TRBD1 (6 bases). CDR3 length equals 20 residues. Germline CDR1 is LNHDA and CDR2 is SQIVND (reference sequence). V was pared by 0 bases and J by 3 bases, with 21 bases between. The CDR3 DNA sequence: TGTGCCAGTAGTATAGAAACAGGGCCAGCAGGGCGGTTTGGGGCCAACGTCCTGACTTTC. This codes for CASSIETGPAGRFGANVLTF.

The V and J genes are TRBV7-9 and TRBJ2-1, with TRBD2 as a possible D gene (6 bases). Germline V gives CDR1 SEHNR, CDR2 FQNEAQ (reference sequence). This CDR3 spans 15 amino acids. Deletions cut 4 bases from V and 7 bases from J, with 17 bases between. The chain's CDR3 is CASSSGLLSKNEQFF. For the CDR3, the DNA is TGTGCCAGCAGCTCAGGACTACTCTCTAAGAATGAGCAGTTCTTC.

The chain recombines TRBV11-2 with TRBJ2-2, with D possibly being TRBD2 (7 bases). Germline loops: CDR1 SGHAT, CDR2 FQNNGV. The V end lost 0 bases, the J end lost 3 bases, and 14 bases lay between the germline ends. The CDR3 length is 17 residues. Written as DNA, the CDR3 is TGTGCCAGCAGCTTAGATAACCGGGGGGCTGACACCGGGGAGCTGTTTTTT. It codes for CASSLDNRGADTGELFF.

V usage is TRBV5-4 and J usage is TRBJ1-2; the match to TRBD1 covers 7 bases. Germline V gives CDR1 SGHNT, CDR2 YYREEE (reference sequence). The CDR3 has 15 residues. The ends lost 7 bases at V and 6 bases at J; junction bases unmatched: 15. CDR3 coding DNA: TGTGCCAGCGGAACCGGGACAGAAAACCCCGATGGCTACACCTTC. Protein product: CASGTGTENPDGYTF.

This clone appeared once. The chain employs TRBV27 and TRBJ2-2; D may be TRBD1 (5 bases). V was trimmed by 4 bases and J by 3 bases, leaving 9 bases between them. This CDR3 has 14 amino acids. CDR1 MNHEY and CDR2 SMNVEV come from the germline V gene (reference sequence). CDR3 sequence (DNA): TGTGCCAGCAGTTCTCAAGGGGACACCGGGGAGCTGTTTTTT. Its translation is CASSSQGDTGELFF.

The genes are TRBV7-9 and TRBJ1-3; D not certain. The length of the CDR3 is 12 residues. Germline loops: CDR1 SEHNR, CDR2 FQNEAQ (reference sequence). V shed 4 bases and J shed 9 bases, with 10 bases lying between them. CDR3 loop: CASSSREPTIYF. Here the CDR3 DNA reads TGTGCCAGCAGCTCAAGGGAGCCCACCATATATTTT.

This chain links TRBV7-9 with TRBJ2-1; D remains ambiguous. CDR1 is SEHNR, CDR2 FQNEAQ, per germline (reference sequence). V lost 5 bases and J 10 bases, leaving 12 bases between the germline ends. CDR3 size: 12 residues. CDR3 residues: CASSPASREQFF. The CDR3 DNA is TGTGCCAGCAGCCCAGCCTCGCGGGAGCAGTTCTTC.

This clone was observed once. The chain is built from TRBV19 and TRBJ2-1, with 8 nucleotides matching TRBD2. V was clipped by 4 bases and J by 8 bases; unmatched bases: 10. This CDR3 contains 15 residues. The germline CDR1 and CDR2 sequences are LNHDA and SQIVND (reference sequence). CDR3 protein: CASSTGGAGLYEQFF. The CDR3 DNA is TGTGCCAGTAGTACGGGGGGGGCTGGTTTATATGAGCAGTTCTTC.

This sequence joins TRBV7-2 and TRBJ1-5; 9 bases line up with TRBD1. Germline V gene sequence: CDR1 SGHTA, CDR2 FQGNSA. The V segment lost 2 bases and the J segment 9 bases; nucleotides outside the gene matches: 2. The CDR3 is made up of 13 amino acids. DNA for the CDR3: TGTGCCAGCAGCTTATTGGACAGGGGGCCCCAGCATTTT. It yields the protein CASSLLDRGPQHF.